A single sample gave rise to the 19 T cell receptor beta chains below, sequenced in a study of blood T cells in healthy people across ages. The second PCR ran roughly 6 to 11 cycles with a sample-barcoded 5' primer and J-beta primers. TCRdb re-called the 5' RACE reads through MiXCR, storing one row per CDR3 protein. The sample holds 750,000 to 950,000 distinct CDR3 sequences, roughly 24% seen once. These data were also filed under a second study, of T cells of mothers and their children.

Sequencing was carried out using blood. These receptor sequences come from a boy between 10 and 17 years old in good health.

This clonotype appeared a few times. Germline is not matched at one junction end, which may reflect a read error. V gene TRBV11-2 combines with J gene TRBJ2-5; D remains ambiguous. TRBJ2-7 explains the end of the DNA better; the J call may be wrong. This CDR3 has 15 amino acids. Germline V gene lookup returns CDR1 SGHAT and CDR2 FQNNGV. CDR3 sequence: CASSSPRISTYEQYF. The CDR3 DNA reads TGCGCCAGCAGCTCCCCCCGGATTTCTACCTACGAGCAGTACTTC.

This clonotype was found a few times. The junction departs from the called germline gene at one end, perhaps through a read error. The chain carries TRBV7-9 and TRBJ2-4, with D possibly called TRBD1 or TRBD2 (5 bases each). This CDR3 is 16 amino acids long. Germline values: CDR1 SEHNR, CDR2 FQNEAQ (reference sequence). CDR3: CASSLRGASIKTIQYF. The CDR3 DNA is TGTGCCAGCAGCCTGCGAGGGGCTAGCATCAAAACCATTCAGTACTTC.

The genes are TRBV10-3 and TRBJ1-5; no definite D call. V gave up 6 bases and J gave up 7 bases, with 10 bases separating them. Germline CDR1 ENHRY, CDR2 SYGVKD. This CDR3 contains 12 residues. The CDR3 region is CAIREEGQPQHF. The DNA for the CDR3 is TGTGCCATCAGAGAGGAGGGACAGCCCCAGCATTTT.

This clonotype was picked up many times. The chain combines TRBV24-1 with TRBJ2-5, with 7 bases matching TRBD1. Trimming took 2 bases from V and 2 from J; bases not matched to a gene: 7. CDR1 is KGHDR and CDR2 is SFDVKD in the germline V gene. The CDR3 has 16 amino acids. This chain's CDR3 is CATSDSTGMGQETQYF. As DNA, the CDR3 is TGTGCCACCAGTGATTCGACAGGGATGGGGCAAGAGACCCAGTACTTC.

This clonotype has just a few counts. The V gene is TRBV24-1, the J gene TRBJ2-1; D ambiguous. TRBJ2-5 explains the end of the DNA better; the J call may be wrong. Germline CDR1 reads KGHDR; CDR2 reads SFDVKD. The CDR3 has 11 amino acids. In DNA, the CDR3 is TGTGCCACCAGGGCCGACGAGACCCAGTACTTC. It is translated as CATRADETQYF.

This clonotype was seen more than once but under ten times. The chain joins TRBV20-1 to TRBJ2-3, with unresolved D. CDR1 DFQATT and CDR2 SNEGSKA come from the germline V gene (reference sequence). The CDR3 spans 11 residues. V was shortened by 4 bases and J by 1 base, with 3 bases between the two germline ends. As DNA, the CDR3 is TGCAGTGCTATCCGCACAGATACGCAGTATTTT. It specifies CSAIRTDTQYF.

This clonotype has just a few counts. The chain links TRBV4-1 to TRBJ1-1, with D perhaps matching TRBD1 (5 bases). The V gene's germline CDR1 is MGHRA and CDR2 YSYEKL. CDR3 length equals 15 residues. Trimming cost V 1 base and J 4 bases, with 13 bases left between them. Here the CDR3 DNA reads TGCGCCAGCAGCCAAGCATCCATCCAGGGCACTGAAGCTTTCTTT. This translates into CASSQASIQGTEAFF.

There are a few counts of this clonotype. The chain links TRBV4-1 to TRBJ2-5, with TRBD1 matching over 11 bases. V shed 3 bases, J shed 5 bases, and the junction held 8 bases outside the gene matches. From germline, CDR1 is MGHRA and CDR2 YSYEKL. This CDR3 comprises 16 residues. The DNA of the CDR3 is TGCGCCAGCAGCCAGGGGACAGGGGGTAAGATGGAGACCCAGTACTTC. This gives the protein CASSQGTGGKMETQYF.

This clonotype was seen more than once but under ten times. This chain links TRBV7-9 with TRBJ2-5; 12 bases fit TRBD2. The CDR3 contains 15 residues. Looked up from germline, CDR1 is SEHNR and CDR2 is FQNEAQ (reference sequence). After removal of 5 bases from V and 3 bases from J, the junction contained 4 bases not matched to a gene. The CDR3 nucleotides read TGTGCCAGCAGCCCATGGACTAGCGGGGAAGAGACCCAGTACTTC. Encoded protein: CASSPWTSGEETQYF.

This clonotype was observed a single time. One end of the junction is discordant with germline, which a read error may explain. The chain is built from TRBV29-1 and TRBJ2-3; TRBD2 aligns across 9 bases. The CDR3 consists of 14 residues. Germline CDR1 SQVTM, CDR2 ANQGSEA. The CDR3 DNA reads TGCAGCGTTGCCCCCGGGACTAGCACACATACGCAGTATTTT. This codes for CSVAPGTSTHTQYF.

The chain links TRBV20-1 to TRBJ2-3; 8 bases are a match to TRBD2. The J segment lost 6 bases and the V segment lost 5 bases, leaving 13 bases of the junction unmatched. Germline CDR1 is DFQATT and CDR2 is SNEGSKA (reference sequence). This CDR3 has 15 residues. CDR3 loop: CSAAPPGTSLDTQYF. The CDR3 region has the DNA TGCAGTGCTGCCCCCCCCGGGACTAGTTTGGATACGCAGTATTTT.

V gene TRBV6-5 combines with J gene TRBJ1-4; a possible D gene is TRBD1 (5 bases). Trimming took off 2 bases at V and 6 bases at J, with 10 bases between the two ends. Germline V gene lookup returns CDR1 MNHEY and CDR2 SVGAGI. This CDR3 has 14 residues. The CDR3: CASSYGKGYEKLFF. The CDR3, as DNA: TGTGCCAGCAGTTACGGGAAGGGGTATGAAAAACTGTTTTTT.

The rearrangement uses TRBV18 and TRBJ2-7; D gene ambiguous. Germline V gene lookup returns CDR1 KGHSH and CDR2 LQKENI. V gave up 4 bases and J gave up 7 bases, with 11 bases separating them. The CDR3 loop spans 12 amino acids. Here the CDR3 reads CASSQADGEQYF. CDR3 DNA: TGTGCCAGCTCACAGGCGGATGGAGAGCAGTACTTC. Filled out from reference TRBV18 and TRBJ2-7, the complete variable domain reads NAGVMQNPRHLVRRRGQEARLRCSPMKGHSHVYWYRQLPEEGLKFMVYLQKENIIDESGMPKERFSAEFPKEGPSILRIQQVVRGDSAAYFCASSQADGEQYFGPGTRLTVT.

The gene calls are TRBV12-3 or TRBV12-4 and TRBJ1-6; weak D call: TRBD1 (5 bases). The CDR3 totals 13 residues. V was shortened by 10 bases and J by 7 bases, with 14 bases between the two germline ends. This CDR3 is CATSGRQNSPLHF. The CDR3 coding sequence is TGTGCCACCTCGGGACGCCAGAATTCACCCCTCCACTTT.

This chain uses TRBV6-6 with TRBJ2-5; D gene ambiguous. The DNA end is more similar to TRBJ2-7, so the J call may be wrong. Germline V gene lookup returns CDR1 MNHNY and CDR2 SVGAGI (reference sequence). The CDR3 totals 16 residues. Here the CDR3 DNA reads TGTGCCAGCAGTTACAGGGTCGACCCCGGAGCCTACGAGCAGTACTTC. Amino acids: CASSYRVDPGAYEQYF.

The chain is built from TRBV14 and TRBJ1-2; 10 positions match TRBD1. J was trimmed by 2 bases and V by 4 bases; bases with no gene match: 4. Germline assignment: CDR1 SGHDN and CDR2 FVKESK. The CDR3 loop spans 15 amino acids. The CDR3 sequence is CASSRGTGVNYGYTF. CDR3 in DNA: TGTGCCAGCAGCCGCGGGACAGGGGTGAACTATGGCTACACCTTC.

The table lists this clonotype with a few counts. The CDR3 DNA reads TGCAGCGTTAGTGAAGTCTCCTACGAGCAGTACTTC. Translated: CSVSEVSYEQYF. V is TRBV29-1 and J is TRBJ2-7; D unclear. The CDR3 loop spans 12 amino acids. The V and J ends lost 5 bases and 0 bases respectively, with 8 bases between them. CDR1 and CDR2 from the germline V gene are SQVTM and ANQGSEA.

This clonotype was seen a handful of times. The chain recombines TRBV6-6 with TRBJ2-1, with 8 bases identical to TRBD1. The J call may be incorrect, as the DNA end agrees better with TRBJ2-5. CDR1 and CDR2 (germline): MNHNY, SVGAGI (reference sequence). The CDR3 extends over 14 amino acids. The CDR3 is CASSGRDRPETQYF. The CDR3, as DNA: TGTGCCAGCAGTGGCCGGGACAGGCCGGAGACCCAGTACTTC.

The rearrangement uses TRBV5-1 and TRBJ2-4; the match to TRBD1 covers 8 bases. The CDR3 runs 13 residues. Germline CDR1 and CDR2: SGHRS and YFSETQ. J was trimmed by 7 bases and V by 4 bases; bases with no gene match: 4. CDR3 bases: TGCGCCAGCAGCGGAGGACAGGGTAACATTCAGTACTTC. Its protein product is CASSGGQGNIQYF.